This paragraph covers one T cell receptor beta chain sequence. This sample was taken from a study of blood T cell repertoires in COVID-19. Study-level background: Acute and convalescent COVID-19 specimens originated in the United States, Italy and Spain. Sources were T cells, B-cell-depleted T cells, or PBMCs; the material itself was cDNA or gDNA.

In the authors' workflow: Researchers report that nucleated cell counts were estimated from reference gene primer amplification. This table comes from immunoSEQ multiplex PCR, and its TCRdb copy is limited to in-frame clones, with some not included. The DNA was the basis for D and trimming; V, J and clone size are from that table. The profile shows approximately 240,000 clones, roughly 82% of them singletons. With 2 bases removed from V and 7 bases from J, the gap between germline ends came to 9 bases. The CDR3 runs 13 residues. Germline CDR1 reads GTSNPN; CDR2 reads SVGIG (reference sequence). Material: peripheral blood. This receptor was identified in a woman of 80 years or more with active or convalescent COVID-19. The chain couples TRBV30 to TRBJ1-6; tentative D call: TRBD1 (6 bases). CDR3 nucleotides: TGTGCCTGGAGTCCAGGGGCAAATTCACCCCTCCACTTT. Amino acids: CAWSPGANSPLHF.